This TCR beta chain was sequenced in a study of T cell responses to AZD1222 COVID-19 vaccine. Germline-derived CDR1 and CDR2 are SGHTA and FQGNSA. Trimming took 2 bases from V and 6 from J, leaving 8 bases between them. The length of the CDR3 is 12 residues. Libraries were prepared by immunoSEQ multiplex PCR; TCRdb keeps only in-frame clonotypes and omits some of them. The repertoire consists of 150,000 or so clones, with around 92% occurring once and the leading ten covering more than 3%. As for this clone: Its antigen remains unidentified.

Findings and limits, study-wide: Clonal diversity was possibly underestimated, and white British individuals and females predominated among donors. Baseline testing showed seropositivity in only five or six AZD1222 recipients.

The genes are TRBV7-2 and TRBJ2-7; D unresolved. The starting material was peripheral blood, obtained 28 days after the second AZD1222 dose. The clonotype was recovered from an adult who received the AZD1222 COVID-19 vaccine. This CDR3 reads CASSLTAGEQYF. The CDR3 nucleotides are TGTGCCAGCAGCTTAACTGCAGGCGAGCAGTACTTC. The variable domain in full, with the rest retrieved from reference TRBV7-2 and TRBJ2-7, is GAGVSQSPSNKVTEKGKDVELRCDPISGHTALYWYRQSLGQGLEFLIYFQGNSAPDKSGLPSDRFSAERTGGSVSTLTIQRTQQEDSAVYLCASSLTAGEQYFGPGTRLTVT.